This passage covers 8 T cell receptor beta chains from one sample sequenced in a study of response to subunit inactivated influenza vaccine. TCRdb redid the calling of the RT-PCR reads with MiXCR, one entry per CDR3 protein. The table includes about 310,000 distinct CDR3 sequences, around a fifth detected once. The sample was PBMCs from blood, taken 21 months after vaccination. Receptors originate from a man aged 50-75 years who received an inactivated influenza vaccine.

This chain connects TRBV5-1 to TRBJ1-2; D unresolved. CDR1 is SGHRS and CDR2 is YFSETQ in the germline V gene. V was pared by 8 bases and J by 1 base, with 9 bases between. The CDR3 is made up of 12 amino acids. The CDR3 nucleotides are TGCGCCAGTCAGGAAATTAACTATGGCTACACCTTC. Residues: CASQEINYGYTF.

The chain has TRBV20-1 and TRBJ2-1; TRBD2 agrees at 11 bases. J lost 0 bases, V lost 6 bases, and 13 bases had no gene match. The CDR3 sequence is 18 residues long. In germline, CDR1 is DFQATT, CDR2 SNEGSKA (reference sequence). The CDR3: CSAPRGLAGGSSYNEQFF. The CDR3 DNA is TGCAGTGCCCCAAGGGGGCTAGCGGGGGGAAGCTCCTACAATGAGCAGTTCTTC.

In its sample, this clonotype was seen many times. The chain is built from TRBV21-1 and TRBJ2-1; the table's D call TRBD1 went unverified against the DNA. TRBV21-1 is a listed pseudogene. The CDR3 has 15 amino acids. For the CDR3, the DNA is TGTGCCAGCAGCTTTCCGGGGGGGCGTTCTAATGAGCAGTTCTTC. The encoded protein is CASSFPGGRSNEQFF.

A note on this clonotype: This CDR3 is missing its conserved last phenylalanine or tryptophan, likely due to a read error. The chain is built from TRBV5-1 and TRBJ2-1; D is perhaps TRBD2 (7 bases). CDR1 is SGHRS and CDR2 is YFSETQ in the germline V gene. This CDR3 contains 17 residues. V was pared by 4 bases and J by 6 bases, with 23 bases between. This CDR3 is CASSRARGGAYFNEQFS. The CDR3 DNA sequence: TGCGCCAGCAGCCGGGCTAGGGGGGGGGCTTATTTCAATGAGCAGTTCTCC.

This clonotype came up many times. This CDR3 is CASSPFLNYGYTF. CDR3 sequence (DNA): TGTGCCAGCAGTCCTTTTCTTAACTATGGCTACACCTTC. V gene TRBV6-1 combines with J gene TRBJ1-2; D is unclear. The V end lost 5 bases, the J end lost 1 base, and 8 bases lay between the germline ends. Per germline, CDR1 MNHNS and CDR2 SASEGT. CDR3 length: 13 amino acids.

The V and J genes are TRBV20-1 and TRBJ2-3, with TRBD1 matching 9 bases. This CDR3 contains 14 residues. Germline CDR1 is DFQATT and CDR2 is SNEGSKA (reference sequence). V shed 4 bases, J shed 5 bases, and the junction held 7 bases outside the gene matches. The CDR3 region is CSANRLDRGDTQYF. DNA of the CDR3: TGCAGTGCTAACCGACTGGACAGGGGAGATACGCAGTATTTT.

The chain is built from TRBV12-3 or TRBV12-4 and TRBJ2-5, with TRBD1 matching over 8 bases. The V segment lost 5 bases and the J segment 5 bases; nucleotides outside the gene matches: 7. This CDR3 has 14 amino acids. The CDR3 nucleotides read TGTGCCAGCAGTCCACCGGGACAGGAGGAGACCCAGTACTTC. Translating it yields CASSPPGQEETQYF.

This sequence joins TRBV5-6 and TRBJ2-5; possibly TRBD2 for D (6 bases). The CDR3 sequence is 17 residues long. With 4 bases removed from V and 5 bases from J, the gap between germline ends came to 24 bases. The germline CDR1 and CDR2 sequences are SGHDT and YYEEEE. The CDR3 region is CASSLGGPELIWETQYF. The DNA of the CDR3 is TGTGCCAGCAGCCTGGGGGGACCGGAACTTATATGGGAGACCCAGTACTTC.